The 29 T cell receptor beta chains below were found in one sample sequenced in a study of cytomegalovirus exposure and HLA in healthy donors. Primers included in the PCR were 60 Vbeta and 13 Jbeta primers. TCRdb's table, derived via immunoSEQ multiplex PCR, lists solely in-frame clones and lacks some. The sample shows some 170,000 clones, around 83% of them seen only once. The sequencing sample was made of PBMCs. These TCRs come from a man in his forties or fifties in good health and CMV-seropositive.

The chain has TRBV4-1 and TRBJ1-6; 9 bases match TRBD1. The junction had 3 bases not matched to a gene; V was cut back by 3 bases and J by 6 bases. CDR1 is MGHRA, CDR2 YSYEKL, per germline. This CDR3 has 15 residues. The CDR3: CASSQVDRGNSPLHF. The CDR3 DNA is TGCGCCAGCAGCCAGGTGGACAGGGGTAATTCACCCCTCCACTTT.

This clone was seen once. The CDR3 DNA is TGTGCCATCAGTGAAGGGCGGGGTGGCACCGGGGAGCTGTTTTTT. Translating it yields CAISEGRGGTGELFF. The chain carries TRBV10-3 and TRBJ2-2; maybe TRBD2 (6 bases). Trimming took 3 bases from V and 4 from J, leaving 12 bases between them. CDR3 size: 15 residues. Germline V gives CDR1 ENHRY, CDR2 SYGVKD.

V is TRBV5-1 and J is TRBJ1-2, with D perhaps TRBD1 (6 bases). CDR1 SGHRS and CDR2 YFSETQ come from the germline V gene. The CDR3 runs to 16 residues. With 5 bases removed from V and 2 bases from J, the gap between germline ends came to 19 bases. CDR3 nucleotides: TGCGCCAGCAGTTACCCACAGGGTGAGGTAAACTATGGCTACACCTTC. Translated: CASSYPQGEVNYGYTF. Complete variable domain (other parts from reference TRBV5-1 and TRBJ1-2): KAGVTQTPRYLIKTRGQQVTLSCSPISGHRSVSWYQQTPGQGLQFLFEYFSETQRNKGNFPGRFSGRQFSNSRSEMNVSTLELGDSALYLCASSYPQGEVNYGYTFGSGTRLTVV.

This chain joins TRBV11-2 and TRBJ1-1; TRBD1 might be the D (5 bases). Looked up from germline, CDR1 is SGHAT and CDR2 is FQNNGV. The CDR3 is made up of 15 amino acids. V was cut by 3 bases and J by 3 bases, with 14 bases left in between. The CDR3 region is CASSFALAGDTEAFF. The CDR3 bases are TGTGCCAGCAGCTTCGCATTAGCGGGGGACACTGAAGCTTTCTTT.

V gene TRBV28 combines with J gene TRBJ2-2; a weak D match, TRBD1 (5 bases). This CDR3 contains 12 residues. Trimming took 5 bases from V and 13 from J, leaving 14 bases between them. The germline gives CDR1 MDHEN, CDR2 SYDVKM. The CDR3 spells CASSLRQTGLFF. The CDR3, as DNA: TGTGCCAGCAGTCTGCGACAGACTGGGCTGTTTTTT.

The V call is TRBV28, the J call TRBJ2-5; TRBD1 matches 11 bases. Per germline, CDR1 MDHEN and CDR2 SYDVKM. V lost 9 bases and J lost 2; bases outside the gene matches: 8. The CDR3 sequence is 15 residues long. The CDR3 here is CASFGWDRGQETQYF. In DNA, the CDR3 is TGTGCCAGTTTCGGGTGGGACAGGGGGCAAGAGACCCAGTACTTC. Based on the CDR3 plus reference TRBV28 and TRBJ2-5, the full variable domain is DVKVTQSSRYLVKRTGEKVFLECVQDMDHENMFWYRQDPGLGLRLIYFSYDVKMKEKGDIPEGYSVSREKKERFSLILESASTNQTSMYLCASFGWDRGQETQYFGPGTRLLVL.

A few counts support this clone. The chain couples TRBV6-1 to TRBJ2-7; D not resolved. CDR1 is MNHNS, CDR2 SASEGT, per germline. The CDR3 has 12 amino acids. Trimming cost V 2 bases and J 6 bases, with 8 bases left between them. The CDR3 sequence is CASSEPGAEQYF. DNA for the CDR3: TGTGCCAGCAGTGAACCGGGTGCCGAGCAGTACTTC.

The V gene is TRBV5-1, the J gene TRBJ1-1; perhaps TRBD1 as D (5 bases). V dropped 0 bases and J dropped 1 base, with 7 bases sitting between them. Looked up from germline, CDR1 is SGHRS and CDR2 is YFSETQ. CDR3 size: 14 residues. The CDR3 sequence is CASSLVTGNTEAFF. Here the CDR3 DNA reads TGCGCCAGCAGCTTGGTTACAGGGAACACTGAAGCTTTCTTT.

In DNA form, the CDR3 reads TGCGCCAGCCTCAGCAGGGTGGATGAAAAACTGTTTTTT. Translated, it gives CASLSRVDEKLFF. V gene TRBV23-1 combines with J gene TRBJ1-4, with D possibly matching TRBD1 (5 bases). TRBV23-1 is an ORF, with its function uncertain. The length of the CDR3 is 13 residues. Trimming removed 8 bases at V and 6 bases at J, with 13 bases between.

CDR3 loop: CASSALLAGEADTQYF. CDR3 in DNA: TGTGCCAGCAGCGCCTTGCTAGCGGGGGAGGCAGATACGCAGTATTTT. The J gene is TRBJ2-3, the V gene TRBV9, with 10 positions matching TRBD2. The trim removed 3 bases at V and 4 bases at J, leaving 8 bases unmatched. Germline CDR1 reads SGDLS; CDR2 reads YYNGEE. This CDR3 has 16 amino acids.

The V gene is TRBV28, the J gene TRBJ2-6; TRBD1 matches at 9 bases. The V and J ends lost 6 bases and 4 bases, in that order; junction bases with no gene match: 7. Germline CDR1 is MDHEN and CDR2 is SYDVKM. The CDR3 is made up of 16 amino acids. CDR3 DNA: TGTGCCAGCAGGATACAGGGGGCGCTCGGGGCCAACGTCCTGACTTTC. Its protein product is CASRIQGALGANVLTF. The whole variable domain, remainder taken from reference TRBV28 and TRBJ2-6, is DVKVTQSSRYLVKRTGEKVFLECVQDMDHENMFWYRQDPGLGLRLIYFSYDVKMKEKGDIPEGYSVSREKKERFSLILESASTNQTSMYLCASRIQGALGANVLTFGAGSRLTVL.

The V gene is TRBV11-3, the J gene TRBJ2-2; maybe TRBD2 (6 bases). Trimming removed 4 bases at V and 1 base at J, with 10 bases between. CDR3 size: 15 residues. Germline V gene lookup returns CDR1 SGHNT and CDR2 YENEEA. This CDR3 reads CASSSGRGNTGELFF. The CDR3 DNA is TGTGCCAGCAGCTCCGGGCGGGGGAACACCGGGGAGCTGTTTTTT.

The chain joins TRBV5-1 to TRBJ1-2, with 8 bases matching TRBD1. The CDR3 consists of 14 residues. Looked up from germline, CDR1 is SGHRS and CDR2 is YFSETQ. V lost 1 base to trimming and J lost 7 bases; unmatched junction nucleotides: 6. The CDR3 DNA reads TGCGCCAGCAGCTTGCCCCAGGGGGCCCGTGGCTACACCTTC. As protein: CASSLPQGARGYTF.

This clone was counted only a few times. This chain joins TRBV29-1 and TRBJ2-7; D ambiguous. The CDR3 loop spans 15 amino acids. Germline CDR1 is SQVTM and CDR2 is ANQGSEA. The V gene lost 5 bases and the J gene lost 4 bases, with 21 bases spanning the gap. Here the CDR3 reads CSVFFKQKAAYEQYF. The CDR3 DNA sequence: TGCAGCGTTTTTTTCAAGCAGAAGGCGGCATACGAGCAGTACTTC.

This rearrangement joins TRBV6-5 to TRBJ1-2; D call uncertain. Germline-derived CDR1 and CDR2 are MNHEY and SVGAGI. The CDR3 extends over 16 amino acids. Trimming stripped 0 bases from V and 0 bases from J, with 11 bases between. CDR3 DNA sequence: TGTGCCAGCAGTTACTCGATCGGGAGAGCTAACTATGGCTACACCTTC. Its translation: CASSYSIGRANYGYTF.

The chain joins TRBV28 to TRBJ1-4; maybe TRBD1 (5 bases). CDR3 length: 16 amino acids. Germline assignment: CDR1 MDHEN and CDR2 SYDVKM. V dropped 4 bases and J dropped 6 bases, with 18 bases sitting between them. This chain's CDR3 is CASSSPGGDRYEKLFF. The CDR3 nucleotides read TGTGCCAGCAGTTCCCCGGGGGGAGACCGCTATGAAAAACTGTTTTTT. The full variable domain, its missing parts supplied by reference TRBV28 and TRBJ1-4, is DVKVTQSSRYLVKRTGEKVFLECVQDMDHENMFWYRQDPGLGLRLIYFSYDVKMKEKGDIPEGYSVSREKKERFSLILESASTNQTSMYLCASSSPGGDRYEKLFFGSGTQLSVL.

This clone was picked up one time. V and J are TRBV7-3 and TRBJ2-1, with D unresolved. The CDR3 contains 12 residues. CDR1 and CDR2 (germline): SGHTA, FQGTGA. V was cut by 5 bases and J by 6 bases, with 8 bases left in between. For the CDR3, the DNA is TGTGCCAGCAGCCACAACAGCAATGAGCAGTTCTTC. This translates into CASSHNSNEQFF.

The V and J genes are TRBV27 and TRBJ2-1; 9 bases agree with TRBD2. The V and J ends lost 8 bases and 5 bases, in that order; junction bases with no gene match: 13. Germline lookup yields CDR1 MNHEY and CDR2 SMNVEV (reference sequence). The length of the CDR3 is 16 residues. DNA of the CDR3: TGTGCCAGCGGAGCCCTTAGCGGGGGAGCTCACAATGAGCAGTTCTTC. Encoded protein: CASGALSGGAHNEQFF.

This chain uses TRBV15 with TRBJ1-4; D is unclear. Germline V gene lookup returns CDR1 LNHNV and CDR2 YYDKDF (reference sequence). The V end was cut by 5 bases, the J end by 8 bases, with 15 bases between. The CDR3 extends over 14 amino acids. In nucleotides, the CDR3 is TGTGCCACCAGCGGAGTACCCCTTAGCGAAAAACTGTTTTTT. Its translation: CATSGVPLSEKLFF.

The rearrangement uses TRBV5-4 and TRBJ1-1; 8 bases match TRBD1. Germline CDR1 is SGHNT and CDR2 is YYREEE (reference sequence). V shed 4 bases and J 5 bases; nucleotides not matched to a gene: 4. This CDR3 has 13 amino acids. CDR3 protein: CASSMDRVTEAFF. CDR3 nucleotide sequence: TGTGCCAGCAGCATGGACAGGGTGACTGAAGCTTTCTTT.

The chain is built from TRBV11-2 and TRBJ1-1; 10 nucleotides match TRBD1. J lost 6 bases, V lost 5 bases, and 9 bases had no gene match. CDR3 length: 15 amino acids. Germline V gene lookup returns CDR1 SGHAT and CDR2 FQNNGV. The CDR3 loop reads CASSRTGTGASEAFF. In DNA, the CDR3 is TGTGCCAGCAGCAGGACCGGGACAGGGGCCTCTGAAGCTTTCTTT.

The V call is TRBV10-1, the J call TRBJ1-5; D is unresolved. Per germline, CDR1 WNHNN and CDR2 SYGVQD (reference sequence). The CDR3 sequence is 14 residues long. Trimming stripped 4 bases from V and 2 bases from J, with 9 bases between. CDR3 in DNA: TGCGCCAGCAGTGTTGATACTTGCAATCAGCCCCAGCATTTT. It specifies CASSVDTCNQPQHF.

This chain joins TRBV10-3 and TRBJ2-7; D uncertain. The CDR3 has 11 residues. V shed 3 bases and J shed 2 bases, with 2 bases lying between them. Germline V CDR1 and CDR2: ENHRY, SYGVKD. The CDR3 coding sequence is TGTGCCATCAGTGACACCTACGAGCAGTACTTC. Translated: CAISDTYEQYF.

The chain uses TRBV19 and TRBJ2-7; possible D gene TRBD1, 6 bases. V lost 2 bases and J 8 bases, leaving 13 bases between the germline ends. This CDR3 has 13 residues. The germline V gene has CDR1 LNHDA and CDR2 SQIVND (reference sequence). CDR3 in amino acids: CASSINSWGQQYF. The DNA for the CDR3 is TGTGCCAGTAGTATAAATAGCTGGGGGCAGCAGTACTTC.

The chain has TRBV30 and TRBJ2-6; 9 bases match TRBD1. Trimming cost V 3 bases and J 3 bases; bases outside gene matches: 9. CDR1 and CDR2 (germline): GTSNPN, SVGIG (reference sequence). The CDR3 has 17 residues. The CDR3 nucleotides are TGTGCCTGGAGCCACAGGGGGCCTAAGAATGGGGCCAACGTCCTGACTTTC. Its translation is CAWSHRGPKNGANVLTF.

The CDR3 DNA reads TGTGCCAGCAGCTTAGATCGACTCACAGATACGCAGTATTTT. Its protein product is CASSLDRLTDTQYF. This chain connects TRBV7-3 to TRBJ2-3; D remains ambiguous. Germline V gene data show CDR1 as SGHTA and CDR2 as FQGTGA. This CDR3 is 14 amino acids long. Deletions cut 2 bases from V and 2 bases from J, with 8 bases between.

This chain joins TRBV5-1 and TRBJ1-4; D remains unclear. Deletions cut 1 base from V and 0 bases from J, with 10 bases between. Germline CDR1 and CDR2: SGHRS and YFSETQ. CDR3 length: 16 residues. The CDR3 loop reads CASSLLGGSTNEKLFF. For the CDR3, the DNA is TGCGCCAGCAGCTTGTTGGGAGGGTCAACTAATGAAAAACTGTTTTTT.

The chain uses TRBV10-3 and TRBJ2-2; 8 nucleotides line up with TRBD1. V shed 5 bases and J 4 bases; nucleotides not matched to a gene: 6. CDR3 length equals 15 residues. Germline values: CDR1 ENHRY, CDR2 SYGVKD. The chain's CDR3 is CAISSGTGTTGELFF. CDR3 bases: TGTGCCATCAGTTCCGGGACAGGCACCACCGGGGAGCTGTTTTTT.

The chain combines TRBV30 with TRBJ1-5; D possibly corresponds to TRBD1 (6 bases). Trimming cost V 1 base and J 7 bases, with 17 bases left between them. The CDR3 has 15 residues. CDR1 is GTSNPN, CDR2 SVGIG, per germline (reference sequence). The CDR3 loop reads CAWSELGQGSQPQHF. The CDR3 DNA follows: TGTGCCTGGAGTGAATTGGGGCAGGGGTCCCAGCCCCAGCATTTT.